A single TCR beta chain is shown here with its context. Its target is unknown. Germline V gene data show CDR1 as SGHDN and CDR2 as FVKESK. The CDR3 is 12 amino acids. V lost 4 bases and J lost 3, with 6 bases in between. These data come from a study of T cell responses to AZD1222 COVID-19 vaccine. Study observations and caveats: As reported, nearly half of all spike-specific TCRs target variant regions that are unmutated.

Clones were sequenced by immunoSEQ multiplex PCR, and TCRdb holds only the in-frame ones, with some missing. Altogether 80,000 to 95,000 clones are present, around 89% being singletons, with the ten largest covering 5% to 6%. The chain is built from TRBV14 and TRBJ1-2; D gene uncertain. The clonotype originates from an adult in good health. The specimen was peripheral blood, collected on day 0 of AZD1222 vaccination. CDR3 bases: TGTGCCAGCAGCCGGGGATACTATGGCTACACCTTC. This translates into CASSRGYYGYTF.